This T cell receptor (beta chain) appears in the sequencing data of a study of T-cell memory formation after mild COVID-19. General observations from the study: Among CD4+ contracting clones, most were CM and EM, and CD8+ ones EMRA. Clones from the second wave (peaking day 37) had unconfirmed SARS-CoV-2 specificity.

V lost 1 base to trimming and J lost 4 bases, with 7 bases between them. The V gene's germline CDR1 is SEHNR and CDR2 FQNEAQ (reference sequence). The CDR3 is 13 amino acids. Using its own MiXCR run on the 5' RACE reads, TCRdb lists one record per CDR3 protein. The repertoire has approximately 480,000 distinct CDR3 sequences, 18% of them found once; the top ten carry around an eighth. With regard to this clonotype: The antigen remains undetermined. A much larger clone is a single base away; this may be a read error.

Material for sequencing was PBMCs or a T cell subset sorted from them (not recorded which). This sequence was found in an adult woman who had mild COVID-19 (a few samples of this study predate the infection). Cell type and time point are not known. The chain has TRBV7-9 and TRBJ1-2, with D tentatively TRBD1 (5 bases). The CDR3 sequence: CASSLGGRYGYTF. The CDR3 DNA sequence: TGTGCCAGCAGCTTAGGGGGCCGCTATGGCTACACCTTC.